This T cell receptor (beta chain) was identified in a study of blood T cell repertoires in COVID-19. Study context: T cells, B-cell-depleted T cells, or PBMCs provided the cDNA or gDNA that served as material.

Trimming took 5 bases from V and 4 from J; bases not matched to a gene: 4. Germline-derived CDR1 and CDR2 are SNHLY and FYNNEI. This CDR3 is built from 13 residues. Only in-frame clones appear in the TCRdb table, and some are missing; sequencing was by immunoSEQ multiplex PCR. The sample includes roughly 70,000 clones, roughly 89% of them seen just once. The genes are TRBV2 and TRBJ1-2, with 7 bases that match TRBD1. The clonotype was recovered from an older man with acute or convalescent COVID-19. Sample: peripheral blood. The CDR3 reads CASSTDRVYGYTF. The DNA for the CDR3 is TGTGCCAGCAGTACCGACAGGGTCTATGGCTACACCTTC. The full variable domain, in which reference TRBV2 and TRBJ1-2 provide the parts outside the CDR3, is EPEVTQTPSHQVTQMGQEVILRCVPISNHLYFYWYRQILGQKVEFLVSFYNNEISEKSEIFDDQFSVERPDGSNFTLKIRSTKLEDSAMYFCASSTDRVYGYTFGSGTRLTVV.